One and the same sample provided the 21 T cell receptor beta chains below, sequenced in a study of cytomegalovirus exposure and HLA in healthy donors. Clones were read by immunoSEQ multiplex PCR, and TCRdb kept only the in-frame ones, dropping some. Of around 200,000 clones listed, approximately 86% are singletons. The source material was PBMCs. These receptor sequences come from a woman aged 18-29 years in good health and CMV-seronegative.

The gene calls are TRBV4-1 and TRBJ2-4; 12 bases agree with TRBD2. The CDR3 is made up of 18 amino acids. The germline V gene encodes CDR1 MGHRA and CDR2 YSYEKL. Trimming took 3 bases from V and 0 from J; bases not matched to a gene: 6. CDR3 sequence (DNA): TGCGCCAGCAGCCAGGGTCTAGCGGGAGGGCGAGCCAAAAACATTCAGTACTTC. Amino acids: CASSQGLAGGRAKNIQYF.

For this clone: This CDR3 is also generated by other DNA sequences in the sample. This rearrangement joins TRBV28 to TRBJ2-7; D gene uncertain. This CDR3 is built from 13 residues. Between the trimmed V and J ends, which lost 6 bases and 0 bases, there was a span of 9 bases. Germline-derived CDR1 and CDR2 are MDHEN and SYDVKM. The CDR3 loop is CASSLDSSYEQYF. The DNA of the CDR3 is TGTGCCAGCAGCCTAGACTCCTCCTACGAGCAGTACTTC.

This clone appeared a single time. The genes are TRBV4-1 and TRBJ2-3; 9 nucleotides match TRBD1. Germline assignment: CDR1 MGHRA and CDR2 YSYEKL. The trim removed 4 bases at V and 4 bases at J, leaving 6 bases unmatched. CDR3 length equals 15 residues. CDR3 protein: CASSLQQGAADTQYF. The CDR3 region has the DNA TGCGCCAGCAGCCTCCAACAGGGGGCGGCAGATACGCAGTATTTT.

This clone was seen just once. The chain couples TRBV7-8 to TRBJ2-3; TRBD2 aligns across 16 bases. V dropped 7 bases and J dropped 5; count of bases not matched to a gene: 15. Germline values: CDR1 SGHVS, CDR2 FQNEAQ. This CDR3 has 19 residues. The CDR3 loop is CASNLPTGTSGGAGDTQYF. The CDR3 bases are TGTGCCAGCAACCTCCCAACCGGGACTAGCGGGGGGGCGGGAGATACGCAGTATTTT.

The V call is TRBV5-1, the J call TRBJ2-3; 8 bases match TRBD2. This CDR3 region has 15 residues. Germline V gene data show CDR1 as SGHRS and CDR2 as YFSETQ. J lost 2 bases, V lost 5 bases, and 7 bases had no gene match. CDR3 residues: CASRKLAAYTDTQYF. DNA of the CDR3: TGCGCCAGCAGAAAACTAGCGGCCTACACAGATACGCAGTATTTT.

The gene calls are TRBV6-1 and TRBJ1-2, with 12 positions matching TRBD1. Germline CDR1 MNHNS, CDR2 SASEGT. CDR3 length: 14 amino acids. Trimming at V came to 6 bases and at J to 4 bases, leaving 3 bases not matched to a gene. This chain's CDR3 is CASRGTGGSYGYTF. The CDR3 DNA reads as TGTGCCAGCAGGGGGACAGGGGGCAGCTATGGCTACACCTTC.

The V gene is TRBV19, the J gene TRBJ1-4; D uncertain. Germline CDR1 LNHDA, CDR2 SQIVND (reference sequence). Trimming removed 9 bases at V and 8 bases at J, with 10 bases between. The CDR3 is 11 residues long. DNA of the CDR3: TGTGCCAGCAAGACGGGAGAAAAACTGTTTTTT. It encodes CASKTGEKLFF.

The V gene is TRBV4-1, the J gene TRBJ1-2, with 7 nucleotides matching TRBD1. This CDR3 comprises 17 residues. Germline CDR1 MGHRA, CDR2 YSYEKL. Unmatched junction bases numbered 13, after V lost 0 bases and J lost 6 bases. The CDR3 loop reads CASSQDPETGRPHGYTF. The CDR3 bases are TGCGCCAGCAGCCAAGACCCTGAGACAGGGAGGCCCCATGGCTACACCTTC.

V and J are TRBV19 and TRBJ2-6, with D possibly TRBD1 on 5 matching bases. This CDR3 has 14 residues. V lost 7 bases and J lost 4, with 11 bases in between. Per the germline V gene, CDR1 is LNHDA and CDR2 is SQIVND (reference sequence). The DNA of the CDR3 is TGTGCCAGTAACCAGGGATACGGGGCCAACGTCCTGACTTTC. It translates to CASNQGYGANVLTF.

This chain uses TRBV7-2 with TRBJ1-2, with TRBD1 matching over 7 bases. Trimming cost V 4 bases and J 5 bases; bases outside gene matches: 13. Germline V gene sequence: CDR1 SGHTA, CDR2 FQGNSA. This CDR3 has 16 residues. CDR3 coding DNA: TGTGCCAGCAGCTCTACAGGGGTATCCGGTTGGTATGGCTACACCTTC. Translation gives CASSSTGVSGWYGYTF.

This chain joins TRBV6-5 and TRBJ1-1; possible D gene TRBD1, 6 bases. V lost 4 bases and J 5 bases, leaving 11 bases between the germline ends. The CDR3 is 13 amino acids. Germline V lookup: CDR1 MNHEY, CDR2 SVGAGI. In DNA, the CDR3 is TGTGCCAGCAGTTGGAGGGGGGGAACTGAAGCTTTCTTT. The encoded protein is CASSWRGGTEAFF.

This sequence joins TRBV4-2 and TRBJ2-7, with TRBD2 matching over 7 bases. This CDR3 comprises 17 residues. V shed 0 bases and J 6 bases; nucleotides not matched to a gene: 14. Germline CDR1 is LGHNA and CDR2 is YNFKEQ. The CDR3 here is CASSQDEKSGGSREQYF. CDR3 nucleotides: TGTGCCAGCAGCCAAGATGAGAAGTCGGGAGGCTCGCGCGAGCAGTACTTC.

The rearrangement joins TRBV27 to TRBJ2-7; 10 bases map to TRBD1. This CDR3 contains 14 residues. The germline gives CDR1 MNHEY, CDR2 SMNVEV (reference sequence). Germline trimming cut 8 bases from V and 5 bases from J; bases unmatched to any gene: 9. This CDR3 reads CASRQGAGWNEQYF. In DNA, the CDR3 is TGTGCCAGCCGACAGGGGGCGGGTTGGAACGAGCAGTACTTC.

The rearrangement joins TRBV6-1 to TRBJ1-2; 11 bases agree with TRBD1. V lost 8 bases to trimming and J lost 4 bases; unmatched junction nucleotides: 9. Looked up from germline, CDR1 is MNHNS and CDR2 is SASEGT. The CDR3 is 15 residues long. The CDR3 sequence is CASSGQGGPIYGYTF. DNA of the CDR3: TGTGCCAGCTCGGGACAGGGGGGCCCCATCTATGGCTACACCTTC.

In its sample, this clone was seen once. The chain joins TRBV10-3 to TRBJ2-1; a possible D gene is TRBD1 (6 bases). V shed 7 bases and J shed 8 bases, with 12 bases lying between them. Germline-derived CDR1 and CDR2 are ENHRY and SYGVKD. The CDR3 length is 12 residues. Here the CDR3 reads CAINAGVDEQFF. The DNA of the CDR3 is TGTGCCATCAATGCAGGGGTCGATGAGCAGTTCTTC.

The J gene is TRBJ2-5, the V gene TRBV2; D may be TRBD1 (6 bases). The CDR3 has 12 amino acids. Trimming left V 8 bases short and J 6 bases short, with 13 bases between. Per the germline V gene, CDR1 is SNHLY and CDR2 is FYNNEI. The CDR3 sequence is CASSGAAKTQYF. In DNA form, the CDR3 reads TGTGCCAGCTCAGGGGCCGCTAAGACCCAGTACTTC.

CDR3 bases: TGTGCCAGCAGTTTAACAGGTAGCACAGATACGCAGTATTTT. Its protein is CASSLTGSTDTQYF. The V call is TRBV27, the J call TRBJ2-3, with a tentative D call TRBD1 (5 bases). V was clipped by 2 bases and J by 0 bases, with 6 bases between them. The CDR3 covers 14 residues. Germline V gene data show CDR1 as MNHEY and CDR2 as SMNVEV (reference sequence).

The CDR3 nucleotides are TGTGCCAGCAGCTTGGCTGGGACACGGTCCTACGAGCAGTACTTC. This gives the protein CASSLAGTRSYEQYF. The rearrangement links TRBV7-9 to TRBJ2-7, with D possibly being TRBD1 (6 bases). Trimming removed 3 bases at V and 1 base at J, with 13 bases between. There are 15 residues in the CDR3. Germline CDR1 SEHNR, CDR2 FQNEAQ (reference sequence).

The J gene is TRBJ2-2, the V gene TRBV5-1; TRBD1 matches at 8 bases. Trimming cost V 1 base and J 6 bases; bases outside gene matches: 17. CDR1 and CDR2 (germline): SGHRS, YFSETQ. The CDR3 runs to 19 residues. CDR3 sequence (DNA): TGCGCCAGCAGCTTGCCTTGGGACAGGCGGGGACTCATCGCCGGGGAGCTGTTTTTT. Translating gives CASSLPWDRRGLIAGELFF.

Notes on this clone: The germline gene is not matched at one end of the junction; a read error may be the cause. The V gene is TRBV7-7, the J gene TRBJ2-7; tentatively, D is TRBD2 (6 bases). This CDR3 region has 15 residues. CDR1 and CDR2 (germline): SSHAT, FNYEAQ (reference sequence). DNA of the CDR3: TGTGCTAGCAGCATCAGGGCGGGACTTAACTACGAGCAGTACTTC. This translates into CASSIRAGLNYEQYF.

The sample holds one count of this clone. The gene calls are TRBV27 and TRBJ2-7; no firm D call. This CDR3 contains 13 residues. V lost 3 bases and J 6 bases, leaving 12 bases between the germline ends. Germline V gene data show CDR1 as MNHEY and CDR2 as SMNVEV (reference sequence). CDR3 nucleotides: TGTGCCAGCAGTTTCGCCACTTGGGCCGAGCAGTACTTC. Its translation: CASSFATWAEQYF.